The rows below give T cell receptor beta chains drawn from one sample of a study of OX40 agonist ivuxolimab in advanced cancers. Sequencing was performed with immunoSEQ multiplex PCR; in TCRdb, only in-frame clones are kept and a portion is missing. The data show 50,000 to 65,000 clones, with 80% to 95% seen just once and roughly 13% held by the top ten. This specimen consisted of CD4+ or CD8+ T cells sorted from blood, obtained in a trial of the OX40 agonist ivuxolimab. The receptors stem from an adult with an advanced solid tumor such as melanoma, head and neck, liver or kidney cancer. CDR3s include the opening cysteine and the closing phenylalanine or tryptophan. The D gene is left open where the match is weak. Some rows have no size entry. The others give once, few or many, or a class for an expanded clone.

v_gene: TRBV13; abundance: NA; j_gene: TRBJ2-5; d_gene: TRBD2; CDR3nt: TGTGCCAGCAGCTTAGTAGCGGGGGGGCCTCAAGAGACCCAGTACTTC; CDR3aa: CASSLVAGGPQETQYF
v_gene: TRBV5-5; abundance: NA; j_gene: TRBJ2-7; d_gene: TRBD2; CDR3nt: TGTGCCAGCAGCTTAGGGACTAGCGGGGGGTACGAGCAGTACTTC; CDR3aa: CASSLGTSGGYEQYF
v_gene: TRBV11-2; abundance: NA; j_gene: TRBJ1-2; d_gene: NA; CDR3nt: TGTGCCAGCAGCTTCCCATTGGGCTCTCTCGGGGATGGCTACACCTTC; CDR3aa: CASSFPLGSLGDGYTF
v_gene: TRBV6-5; abundance: once; j_gene: TRBJ1-1; d_gene: NA; CDR3nt: TGTGCCAGCAGTTACGGTTGGGCGACGACTGAAGCTTTCTTT; CDR3aa: CASSYGWATTEAFF
v_gene: TRBV6-5; abundance: NA; j_gene: TRBJ1-4; d_gene: TRBD1; CDR3nt: TGTGCCAGCAGTAGACAGGGGGCTACGGAAAAACTGTTTTTT; CDR3aa: CASSRQGATEKLFF
v_gene: TRBV7-2; abundance: NA; j_gene: TRBJ2-7; d_gene: NA; CDR3nt: TGTGCCAGCAGCTTAGGGGGGGGCCCCAACGAGCAGTACTTC; CDR3aa: CASSLGGGPNEQYF
v_gene: TRBV13; abundance: once; j_gene: TRBJ1-1; d_gene: NA; CDR3nt: TGTGCCAGCAGCTTGGAGGGCAGGTCGCCGACTGAAGCTTTCTTT; CDR3aa: CASSLEGRSPTEAFF
v_gene: TRBV29-1; abundance: NA; j_gene: TRBJ2-1; d_gene: NA; CDR3nt: TGCAGCGTTGCCCCCCCGAATGAGCAGTTCTTC; CDR3aa: CSVAPPNEQFF
v_gene: TRBV29-1; abundance: NA; j_gene: TRBJ1-1; d_gene: NA; CDR3nt: TGCAGCGTTGACCAAGGGACATATATGAACACTGAAGCTTTCTTT; CDR3aa: CSVDQGTYMNTEAFF
v_gene: TRBV15; abundance: NA; j_gene: TRBJ2-7; d_gene: NA; CDR3nt: TGTGCCACCAGCAGAGATATGGAAAGGGACGAGCAGTACTTC; CDR3aa: CATSRDMERDEQYF
v_gene: TRBV14; abundance: NA; j_gene: TRBJ1-2; d_gene: NA; CDR3nt: TGTGCCAGCAGCCAGCAGGGAGTCTCAGTCGGCTACACCTTC; CDR3aa: CASSQQGVSVGYTF
v_gene: TRBV27; abundance: few; j_gene: TRBJ1-2; d_gene: NA; CDR3nt: TGTGCCAGCAGTTTTCTTGGCACCAACTACGGCTACACCTTC; CDR3aa: CASSFLGTNYGYTF
v_gene: TRBV7-3; abundance: NA; j_gene: TRBJ1-2; d_gene: TRBD1; CDR3nt: TGTGCCAGCAGCCTCAATACAGGGGACGTTCGTGGCTACACCTTC; CDR3aa: CASSLNTGDVRGYTF
v_gene: TRBV9; abundance: NA; j_gene: TRBJ2-7; d_gene: TRBD1; CDR3nt: TGTGCCAGCAGCGTAGGGATCGGGACAGGGTGGTCCTACGAGCAGTACTTC; CDR3aa: CASSVGIGTGWSYEQYF
v_gene: TRBV19; abundance: NA; j_gene: TRBJ2-3; d_gene: NA; CDR3nt: TGTGCCAGTAGTATAGATGGGGGGTTCAGCACAGATACGCAGTATTTT; CDR3aa: CASSIDGGFSTDTQYF
v_gene: TRBV29-1; abundance: NA; j_gene: TRBJ1-1; d_gene: NA; CDR3nt: TGCAGCGTTGTAGTTACTGAAGCTTTCTTT; CDR3aa: CSVVVTEAFF
v_gene: TRBV7-8; abundance: NA; j_gene: TRBJ1-3; d_gene: NA; CDR3nt: TGTGCCAGCAGCTTAGGCTCTCTTGCGCGCCCCTCTGGAAACACCATATATTTT; CDR3aa: CASSLGSLARPSGNTIYF
v_gene: TRBV10-3; abundance: NA; j_gene: TRBJ2-7; d_gene: TRBD1; CDR3nt: TGTGCCATCAGTGACCCCTATACAACGGACAGGATCTACGAGCAGTACTTC; CDR3aa: CAISDPYTTDRIYEQYF
v_gene: TRBV7-3; abundance: once; j_gene: TRBJ2-7; d_gene: TRBD2; CDR3nt: TGTGCCAGCAGCTTGCGGTTAGCGGGAGGGCTACCCATTTCTAACGAGCAGTACTTC; CDR3aa: CASSLRLAGGLPISNEQYF
v_gene: TRBV11-2; abundance: NA; j_gene: TRBJ2-1; d_gene: TRBD2; CDR3nt: TGTGCCAGCAGCCCCTATCAGCGGGGGGCGCACAATGAGCAGTTCTTC; CDR3aa: CASSPYQRGAHNEQFF
v_gene: TRBV9; abundance: NA; j_gene: TRBJ2-7; d_gene: TRBD1; CDR3nt: TGTGCCAGCAGCGGGGACAGGACCTACGAGCAGTACTTC; CDR3aa: CASSGDRTYEQYF
v_gene: TRBV7-3; abundance: NA; j_gene: TRBJ2-7; d_gene: NA; CDR3nt: TGTGCCAGCAGCTTAGCCCCCACCTACGAGCAGTACTTC; CDR3aa: CASSLAPTYEQYF
v_gene: TRBV6-6; abundance: once; j_gene: TRBJ2-7; d_gene: NA; CDR3nt: TGTGCCACGGGGCGCCCGTCCTACGAGCAGTACTTC; CDR3aa: CATGRPSYEQYF
v_gene: TRBV4-1; abundance: NA; j_gene: TRBJ2-3; d_gene: TRBD1; CDR3nt: TGCGCCAGCAGCCCAGACGGACAGGGACGGGTTCCAGATACGCAGTATTTT; CDR3aa: CASSPDGQGRVPDTQYF
v_gene: TRBV7-9; abundance: NA; j_gene: TRBJ2-3; d_gene: TRBD1; CDR3nt: TGTGCCAGCAGCCTCGTCGGGACAGGGTATACAGATACGCAGTATTTT; CDR3aa: CASSLVGTGYTDTQYF
v_gene: TRBV7-6; abundance: NA; j_gene: TRBJ2-7; d_gene: TRBD2; CDR3nt: TGTGCCAGCAGCCCCGGGACTAACTCCTACGAGCAGTACTTC; CDR3aa: CASSPGTNSYEQYF
v_gene: TRBV28; abundance: NA; j_gene: TRBJ2-7; d_gene: TRBD2; CDR3nt: TGTGCCAGCAGTACCCGGGGGGGCGACGAGCAGTACTTC; CDR3aa: CASSTRGGDEQYF
v_gene: TRBV27; abundance: NA; j_gene: TRBJ2-3; d_gene: NA; CDR3nt: TGTGCCAGCAGTTTAGGGGTAGATACGCAGTATTTT; CDR3aa: CASSLGVDTQYF
v_gene: TRBV5-1; abundance: NA; j_gene: TRBJ2-7; d_gene: NA; CDR3nt: TGCGCCAGCAGCTTGTCCGAGACCAAGGGCTACGAGCAGTACTTC; CDR3aa: CASSLSETKGYEQYF
v_gene: TRBV6-6; abundance: NA; j_gene: TRBJ2-7; d_gene: TRBD1; CDR3nt: TGTGCCAGCAGTCTTCCAGGGGGCCAGACCTACGAGCAGTACTTC; CDR3aa: CASSLPGGQTYEQYF
v_gene: TRBV11-2; abundance: once; j_gene: TRBJ2-7; d_gene: NA; CDR3nt: TGTGCCAGCAAATTTAGGCCCTATTCCCTGCGCCAAGACGAGCAGTACTTC; CDR3aa: CASKFRPYSLRQDEQYF
v_gene: TRBV19; abundance: NA; j_gene: TRBJ2-1; d_gene: TRBD2; CDR3nt: TGTGCCAGTAGTCCAAGCGGGAGGGCCCTTGAGCAGTTCTTC; CDR3aa: CASSPSGRALEQFF
v_gene: TRBV2; abundance: NA; j_gene: TRBJ2-3; d_gene: TRBD1; CDR3nt: TGTGCCAGCACCCCGGGACAGATAAACACAGATACGCAGTATTTT; CDR3aa: CASTPGQINTDTQYF
v_gene: TRBV7-6; abundance: NA; j_gene: TRBJ2-7; d_gene: TRBD1; CDR3nt: TGTGCCAGCAGTCATACAGGGGCCGAGCAGTACTTC; CDR3aa: CASSHTGAEQYF
v_gene: TRBV9; abundance: NA; j_gene: TRBJ2-2; d_gene: TRBD2; CDR3nt: TGTGCCAGCAGCCCTCGATCTAGCGGGAGGGCCGACACCGGGGAGCTGTTTTTT; CDR3aa: CASSPRSSGRADTGELFF